A selection of T cell receptor beta chains follows, all from one sample in a study of T cell changes during pregnancy in multiple sclerosis. Clones were read by immunoSEQ multiplex PCR, and TCRdb kept only the in-frame ones, dropping some. The sample consists of some 43,000 clones, around 93% of them appearing once. Sequenced here: CD8+ T cells from peripheral blood mononuclear cells, sampled in the third trimester of pregnancy. These receptors all stem from a female donor with multiple sclerosis, enrolled in a pregnancy study. CDR3s include the opening cysteine and the closing phenylalanine or tryptophan. The D gene is left open where the match is weak. The size entry is marked missing in some rows and otherwise reads once, few, many or a size class.

abundance	v_gene	j_gene	d_gene	CDR3nt	CDR3aa
-	TRBV5-1	TRBJ2-1	TRBD1	TGCGCCAGCAGCTACCGGGACAGGGCCAACCATGAGCAGTTCTTC	CASSYRDRANHEQFF
-	TRBV5-1	TRBJ2-7	-	TGCGCCAGCAGCTTGGCCACCAGCTCCTACGAGCAGTACTTC	CASSLATSSYEQYF
-	TRBV25-1	TRBJ2-5	-	TGTGCCAGCAGTGAAGAGTACCAAGAGACCCAGTACTTC	CASSEEYQETQYF
-	TRBV19	TRBJ2-1	TRBD2	TGTGCCAGTAGTATAGACTCCGGGACTAGCGAGGACAATGAGCAGTTCTTC	CASSIDSGTSEDNEQFF
-	TRBV7-3	TRBJ2-1	TRBD2	TGTGCCAGCAGCCCCCGGGCTAGCGGGAGGGCCGGGTACAATGAGCAGTTCTTC	CASSPRASGRAGYNEQFF
-	TRBV4-1	TRBJ1-2	-	TGCGCCAGCAGCCAAGACAGGGTTTGGGACTATGGCTACACCTTC	CASSQDRVWDYGYTF
-	TRBV10-3	TRBJ2-3	-	TGTGCCATCAGTGAGCTGTCAGGCGGGACCACAGATACGCAGTATTTT	CAISELSGGTTDTQYF
-	TRBV6-5	TRBJ1-1	-	TGTGCCAGCAGTTACTCTAGGGGGAACACTGAAGCTTTCTTT	CASSYSRGNTEAFF
-	TRBV12-2	TRBJ2-1	-	TGTGCAAGTCGCCTCACCCCCCGGACAGGGGGGTTTCCTACTACTACATATGAGCAGTTCTTC	CASRLTPRTGGFPTTTYEQFF
-	TRBV18	TRBJ2-5	TRBD1	TGTGCCAGCTCCCAGGGACAGCGAGAGACCCAGTACTTC	CASSQGQRETQYF
-	TRBV19	TRBJ2-7	TRBD2	TGTGCCAGTAGTATAATGGCTAGCGGGAGGGCCTTCCACGAGCAGTACTTC	CASSIMASGRAFHEQYF
-	TRBV2	TRBJ2-7	-	TGTGCCAGCAAGGGGACTCCCTACGAGCAGTACTTC	CASKGTPYEQYF
-	TRBV18	TRBJ1-5	-	TGTGCCAGCTCACCGACGGGATATAGCAATCAGCCCCAGCATTTT	CASSPTGYSNQPQHF
few	TRBV18	TRBJ2-7	-	TGTGCCAGCTCACCCCTGGGGCAGCCAGGAAACGAGCAGTACTTC	CASSPLGQPGNEQYF
-	TRBV28	TRBJ2-7	TRBD1	TGTGCCATCGTCCCGGGACAGGGAGTAGCGGTTTGGGACGAGCAGTACTTC	CAIVPGQGVAVWDEQYF
-	TRBV19	TRBJ1-5	-	TGTGCCAGTACGGTCCACCAGCCCCAGCATTTT	CASTVHQPQHF
-	TRBV27	TRBJ1-5	TRBD1	TGTGCCAGCAACGGGACAGATTATAGCAATCAGCCCCAGCATTTT	CASNGTDYSNQPQHF
-	TRBV6-1	TRBJ2-2	-	TGTGCCAGCAGTGATCGGGAAACCGGGGAGCTGTTTTTT	CASSDRETGELFF
-	TRBV6-6	TRBJ2-2	TRBD1	TGTGCCAGCAGTTACCAGGGGGCTGCCGGGGAGCTGTTTTTT	CASSYQGAAGELFF
-	TRBV7-2	TRBJ1-5	-	TGTGCCAGCAGTAGGGAGGGTTTTGGCCGTGCCCAGCATTTT	CASSREGFGRAQHF
-	TRBV19	TRBJ2-7	-	TGTGCCAGTAGTATAGATTTAGGGGACTACGAGCAGTACTTC	CASSIDLGDYEQYF
-	TRBV6-1	TRBJ2-2	TRBD1	TGTGCCAGCAGCTCCAGTGGGACAGGCACCGGGGAGCTGTTTTTT	CASSSSGTGTGELFF
many	TRBV27	TRBJ2-7	TRBD2	TGTGCCAGCAGTTTAGGTAGCGGGAGGGCCTACGAGCAGTACTTC	CASSLGSGRAYEQYF
-	TRBV28	TRBJ2-3	TRBD2	TGTGCCAGCAGTTTATACCCGACTAGCGGAGCTGGGGATACGCAGTATTTT	CASSLYPTSGAGDTQYF
-	TRBV27	TRBJ2-7	TRBD1	TGTGCCAGCAGTCCCCGGACAGGGTACGAGCAGTACTTC	CASSPRTGYEQYF
-	TRBV7-2	TRBJ2-7	-	TGTGCCAGCAGCTTAGTAAGGGGGGAGCAGTACTTC	CASSLVRGEQYF
-	TRBV9	TRBJ2-1	-	TGTGCCAGCAGCGTTAGGACTGCCCACAATGAGCAGTTCTTC	CASSVRTAHNEQFF
-	TRBV9	TRBJ2-3	-	TGTGCCAGCAGCCAGGCTGGTGATACGCAGTATTTT	CASSQAGDTQYF
-	TRBV28	TRBJ2-7	TRBD2	TGTGCCAGCAGTTCGGGACTAGCGGGAGATCACGAGCAGTACTTC	CASSSGLAGDHEQYF
-	TRBV11-2	TRBJ2-5	TRBD2	TGTGCCAGCAGCTTAGAGCCTAGCGGGAGATCCCACGAGACCCAGTACTTC	CASSLEPSGRSHETQYF
-	TRBV27	TRBJ2-7	TRBD1	TGTGCCAGCAGTCCTGGGACAGGGCTGGGCGAGCAGTACTTC	CASSPGTGLGEQYF
-	TRBV5-1	TRBJ1-1	-	TGCGCCAGCACCAGTTCGAACACTGAAGCTTTCTTT	CASTSSNTEAFF
-	TRBV27	TRBJ2-3	-	TGTGCCAGCAGTTTATCTCGAGGGAGCGGAGATACGCAGTATTTT	CASSLSRGSGDTQYF
-	TRBV14	TRBJ2-1	-	TGTGCCAGCAGCCAAATCGATAGAGGGGAGCAGTTCTTC	CASSQIDRGEQFF
-	TRBV27	TRBJ2-7	-	TGTGCCAGCAGTTTATTTTCCCTCGGCGAGCAGTACTTC	CASSLFSLGEQYF
-	TRBV30	TRBJ1-1	-	TGTGCCTGGAGTTCGGTGAACACTGAAGCTTTCTTT	CAWSSVNTEAFF
-	TRBV6-1	TRBJ1-5	TRBD1	TGTGCCAGCAGGGTCAGGACAGGGAGCAATCAGCCCCAGCATTTT	CASRVRTGSNQPQHF
-	TRBV19	TRBJ2-7	-	TGTGCCAGTAGTATAGGGAGGAGTTATGAGCAGTACTTC	CASSIGRSYEQYF
once	TRBV5-1	TRBJ2-1	TRBD1	TGCGCCAGTAAACCGGGACAGGGGTTGTCTGAGCAGTTCTTC	CASKPGQGLSEQFF
few	TRBV5-6	TRBJ2-5	-	TGTGCCAGCAGCTGGGCCGAAGTGGCAGTACAAGAGACCCAGTACTTC	CASSWAEVAVQETQYF
-	TRBV13	TRBJ2-3	TRBD2	TGTGCCAGCAGCTTAGGAGCGGGAGGGACCACAGATACGCAGTATTTT	CASSLGAGGTTDTQYF
-	TRBV7-2	TRBJ2-7	TRBD1	TGTGCCAGCAGCTTAGTGGCAGGGGGTCGCGAGCAGTACTTC	CASSLVAGGREQYF